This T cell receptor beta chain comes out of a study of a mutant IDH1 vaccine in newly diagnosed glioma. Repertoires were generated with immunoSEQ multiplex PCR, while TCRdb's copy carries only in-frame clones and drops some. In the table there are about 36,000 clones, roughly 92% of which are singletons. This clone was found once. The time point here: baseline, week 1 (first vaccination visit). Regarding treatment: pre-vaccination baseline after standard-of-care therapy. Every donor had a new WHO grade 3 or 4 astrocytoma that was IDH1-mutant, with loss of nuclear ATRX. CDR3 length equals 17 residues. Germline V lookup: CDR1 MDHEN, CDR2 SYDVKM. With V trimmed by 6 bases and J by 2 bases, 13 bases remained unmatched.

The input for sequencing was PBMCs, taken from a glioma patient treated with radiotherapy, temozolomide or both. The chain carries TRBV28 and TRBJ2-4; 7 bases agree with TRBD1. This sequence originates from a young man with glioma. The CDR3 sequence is CASSATGLRRTKNIQYF. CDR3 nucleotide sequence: TGTGCCAGCAGCGCGACAGGGTTGAGAAGAACCAAAAACATTCAGTACTTC.